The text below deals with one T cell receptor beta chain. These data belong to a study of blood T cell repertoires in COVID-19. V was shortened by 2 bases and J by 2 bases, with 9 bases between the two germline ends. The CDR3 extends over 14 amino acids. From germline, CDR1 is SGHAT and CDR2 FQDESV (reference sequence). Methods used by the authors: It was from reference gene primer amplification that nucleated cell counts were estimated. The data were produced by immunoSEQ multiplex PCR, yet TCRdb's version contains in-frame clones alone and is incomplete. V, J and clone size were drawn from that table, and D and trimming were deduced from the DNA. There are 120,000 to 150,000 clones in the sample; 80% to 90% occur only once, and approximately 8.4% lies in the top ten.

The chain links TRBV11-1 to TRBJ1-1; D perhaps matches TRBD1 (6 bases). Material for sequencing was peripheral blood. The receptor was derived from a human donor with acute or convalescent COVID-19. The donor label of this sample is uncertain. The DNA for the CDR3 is TGTGCCAGCAGCTTAACGGACAGAAACACTGAAGCTTTCTTT. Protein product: CASSLTDRNTEAFF.